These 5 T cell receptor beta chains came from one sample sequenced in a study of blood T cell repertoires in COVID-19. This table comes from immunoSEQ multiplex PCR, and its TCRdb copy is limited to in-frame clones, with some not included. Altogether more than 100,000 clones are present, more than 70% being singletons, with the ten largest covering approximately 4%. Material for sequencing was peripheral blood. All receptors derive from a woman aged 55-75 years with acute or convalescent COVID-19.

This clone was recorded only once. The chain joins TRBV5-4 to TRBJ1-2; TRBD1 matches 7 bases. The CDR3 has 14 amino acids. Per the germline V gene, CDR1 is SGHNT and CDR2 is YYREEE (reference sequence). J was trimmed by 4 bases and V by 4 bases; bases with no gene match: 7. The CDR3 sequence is CASSAQGEVYGYTF. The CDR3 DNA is TGTGCCAGCAGCGCCCAGGGGGAGGTCTATGGCTACACCTTC.

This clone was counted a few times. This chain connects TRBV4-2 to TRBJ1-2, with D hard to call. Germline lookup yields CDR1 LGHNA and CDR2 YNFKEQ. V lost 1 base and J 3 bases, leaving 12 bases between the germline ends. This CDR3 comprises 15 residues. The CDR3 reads CASSQGEGKDYGYTF. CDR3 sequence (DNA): TGTGCCAGCAGCCAAGGTGAGGGAAAAGACTATGGCTACACCTTC.

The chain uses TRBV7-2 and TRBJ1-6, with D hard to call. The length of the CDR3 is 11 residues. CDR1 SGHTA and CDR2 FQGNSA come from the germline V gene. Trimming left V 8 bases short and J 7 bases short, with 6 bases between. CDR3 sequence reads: CASRGNSPLHF. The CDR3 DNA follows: TGTGCCAGCCGAGGAAATTCACCCCTCCACTTT.

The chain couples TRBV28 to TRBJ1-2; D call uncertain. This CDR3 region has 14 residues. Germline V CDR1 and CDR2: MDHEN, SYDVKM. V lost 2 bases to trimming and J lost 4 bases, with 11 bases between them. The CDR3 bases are TGTGCCAGCAGTTTAAGCGTATCCCCCTATGGCTACACCTTC. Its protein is CASSLSVSPYGYTF.

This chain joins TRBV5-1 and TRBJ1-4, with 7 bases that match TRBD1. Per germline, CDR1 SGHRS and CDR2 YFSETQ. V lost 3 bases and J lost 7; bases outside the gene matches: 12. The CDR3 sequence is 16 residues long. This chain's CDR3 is CASSSGQPVRGEKLFF. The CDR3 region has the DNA TGCGCCAGCAGCTCGGGACAGCCGGTTAGGGGTGAAAAACTGTTTTTT.